These 32 T cell receptor beta chains originate from one sample sequenced in a study of shared clonotypes between healthy human individuals. Here immunoSEQ multiplex PCR was the method, and the copy in TCRdb shows in-frame clones only, minus some. This sample has some 1,100,000 clones, with around 78% found just once. The sequencing input was memory CD4+ T cells from PBMCs. The sample's subset: CD45RA-negative fraction. Receptor source: a man aged 18 to 35 in good health. Some clones in this sample may be carry-over from other donors' samples.

The DNA of the CDR3 is TGCGCCAGCAGCTTGGTTAGGGGCGCAGATACGCAGTATTTT. Translation: CASSLVRGADTQYF. The rearrangement uses TRBV5-1 and TRBJ2-3; tentatively, D is TRBD1 (5 bases). CDR3 length equals 14 residues. CDR1 and CDR2 (germline): SGHRS, YFSETQ. The ends were cut back, 0 bases at V and 4 bases at J, with 9 bases in the middle.

J is TRBJ2-5 and V is TRBV29-1; D gene uncertain. Trimming took off 7 bases at V and 2 bases at J, with 5 bases between the two ends. Looked up from germline, CDR1 is SQVTM and CDR2 is ANQGSEA. The CDR3 has 10 residues. For the CDR3, the DNA is TGCAGCGCCGGGCAAGAGACCCAGTACTTC. Translating gives CSAGQETQYF.

This clone was observed once. A much larger clone differs by one base, so this may be a read error. The CDR3 nucleotides are TGTGCCAGCCCGGGTGGCGGGACAAGTAGGGAGACCCAGTACTTC. Translation gives CASPGGGTSRETQYF. The chain is built from TRBV6-1 and TRBJ2-5; either TRBD1 or TRBD2 may supply D (6 bases each). Trimming took off 8 bases at V and 5 bases at J, with 21 bases between the two ends. The CDR3 extends over 15 amino acids. Germline assignment: CDR1 MNHNS and CDR2 SASEGT.

The rearrangement joins TRBV5-1 to TRBJ2-7; tentative D call: TRBD1 (8 bases). V was trimmed by 4 bases and J by 3 bases, leaving 14 bases between them. This CDR3 has 14 residues. Germline CDR1 SGHRS, CDR2 YFSETQ. CDR3 coding DNA: TGCGCCAGCAGCACGGGAGGACAGGGCTACGAGCAGTACTTC. Protein sequence: CASSTGGQGYEQYF.

This chain uses TRBV30 with TRBJ2-7, with 7 bases matching TRBD1. V gave up 1 base and J gave up 3 bases; unmatched junction bases: 6. The CDR3 is 14 residues long. Germline assignment: CDR1 GTSNPN and CDR2 SVGIG (reference sequence). In DNA, the CDR3 is TGTGCCTGGAGTGCAAGGGGGCGCCTCTACGAGCAGTACTTC. Amino acid sequence: CAWSARGRLYEQYF.

A single count supports this clone. This sequence joins TRBV6-1 and TRBJ2-5; weak D call: TRBD1 (5 bases). V lost 8 bases and J 3 bases, leaving 19 bases between the germline ends. From germline, CDR1 is MNHNS and CDR2 SASEGT. This CDR3 comprises 15 residues. The CDR3 here is CASCKQGVWEETQYF. The CDR3 DNA reads as TGTGCCAGCTGTAAGCAGGGCGTTTGGGAAGAGACCCAGTACTTC.

This chain links TRBV6-1 with TRBJ2-3, with 7 nucleotides matching TRBD2. V lost 10 bases to trimming and J lost 1 base; unmatched junction nucleotides: 8. The CDR3 consists of 14 residues. Germline CDR1 MNHNS, CDR2 SASEGT. The CDR3 region is CATRDYQRTDTQYF. The CDR3 coding sequence is TGTGCCACCCGGGACTATCAACGCACAGATACGCAGTATTTT.

The rearrangement links TRBV7-3 to TRBJ2-7; D not certain. CDR1 and CDR2 (germline): SGHTA, FQGTGA. The CDR3 covers 15 residues. The V end was cut by 2 bases, the J end by 2 bases, with 13 bases between. This chain's CDR3 is CASSLRGLSTYEQYF. The DNA for the CDR3 is TGTGCCAGCAGCTTACGAGGTTTATCCACCTACGAGCAGTACTTC.

The chain combines TRBV18 with TRBJ2-3; 9 bases match TRBD1. The J segment lost 2 bases and the V segment lost 0 bases, leaving 3 bases of the junction unmatched. There are 16 residues in the CDR3. Germline V CDR1 and CDR2: KGHSH, LQKENI. The CDR3 here is CASSPPGTGNTDTQYF. DNA for the CDR3: TGTGCCAGCTCACCACCGGGGACAGGGAACACAGATACGCAGTATTTT.

The chain has TRBV12-5 and TRBJ2-1, with 9 bases identical to TRBD2. The CDR3 is 13 residues long. Trimming removed 6 bases from V and 9 bases from J; junction bases left unmatched: 6. Germline CDR1 is LGHNT and CDR2 is FRNRAP. CDR3 in amino acids: CASGLQAGGEQFF. Here the CDR3 DNA reads TGTGCTAGTGGCCTCCAAGCGGGAGGTGAGCAGTTCTTC.

This clone was seen only a few times. J is TRBJ1-5 and V is TRBV28; D unresolved. Trimming took 7 bases from V and 6 from J, leaving 19 bases between them. There are 15 residues in the CDR3. The germline gives CDR1 MDHEN, CDR2 SYDVKM. The CDR3 loop is CASTPPTGFGQPQHF. The CDR3 DNA is TGTGCCAGCACTCCACCGACGGGATTCGGTCAGCCCCAGCATTTT.

This clone came up once. The gene calls are TRBV5-4 and TRBJ2-2; 9 positions agree with TRBD1. The ends lost 4 bases at V and 6 bases at J; junction bases unmatched: 7. The CDR3 has 15 amino acids. The germline V gene has CDR1 SGHNT and CDR2 YYREEE (reference sequence). The CDR3 sequence is CASSTPGQGAGELFF. Here the CDR3 DNA reads TGTGCCAGCAGCACCCCGGGACAGGGAGCCGGGGAGCTGTTTTTT.

The chain employs TRBV7-9 and TRBJ2-1; D perhaps matches TRBD2 (5 bases). This CDR3 region has 15 residues. Deletions cut 5 bases from V and 8 bases from J, with 19 bases between. Per germline, CDR1 SEHNR and CDR2 FQNEAQ (reference sequence). CDR3 sequence (DNA): TGTGCCAGCAGCCCCGGGATGGCCCAAAGGGATGAGCAGTTCTTC. It encodes CASSPGMAQRDEQFF. Variable domain in full (rest from reference TRBV7-9 and TRBJ2-1): DTGVSQNPRHKITKRGQNVTFRCDPISEHNRLYWYRQTLGQGPEFLTYFQNEAQLEKSRLLSDRFSAERPKGSFSTLEIQRTEQGDSAMYLCASSPGMAQRDEQFFGPGTRLTVL.

The J gene is TRBJ2-4, the V gene TRBV4-1; 8 bases agree with TRBD1. Germline assignment: CDR1 MGHRA and CDR2 YSYEKL. The CDR3 sequence is 17 residues long. Losses at the gene ends were 1 base for V and 0 bases for J; bases not matched to a gene: 5. The CDR3 DNA is TGCGCCAGCAGCCAAGCCGGGACAGGACTAGCCAAAAACATTCAGTACTTC. Translating gives CASSQAGTGLAKNIQYF.

With regard to this clone: This same CDR3 is encoded by further DNA sequences in the sample. This chain connects TRBV19 to TRBJ1-1, with 7 bases that match TRBD1. This CDR3 comprises 14 residues. V shed 6 bases and J 11 bases; nucleotides not matched to a gene: 15. The germline CDR1 and CDR2 sequences are LNHDA and SQIVND (reference sequence). The CDR3 nucleotides read TGTGCCAGTAGGATGGATACAGGGGAGGATGTGGCTTTCTTT. Protein: CASRMDTGEDVAFF.

J is TRBJ2-7 and V is TRBV11-2; either TRBD1 or TRBD2 may supply D (5 bases each). Per germline, CDR1 SGHAT and CDR2 FQNNGV. Deletions cut 1 base from V and 2 bases from J, with 9 bases between. This CDR3 has 14 residues. This CDR3 reads CASSLAGPTYEQYF. For the CDR3, the DNA is TGTGCCAGCAGCTTAGCGGGACCAACCTACGAGCAGTACTTC.

The chain employs TRBV6-5 and TRBJ2-7; no clear D gene. V lost 0 bases and J 5 bases, leaving 8 bases between the germline ends. Germline values: CDR1 MNHEY, CDR2 SVGAGI. CDR3 length equals 13 residues. CDR3 nucleotides: TGTGCCAGCAGTTACTCCGCCTTCCACGAGCAGTACTTC. The encoded protein is CASSYSAFHEQYF.

The V gene is TRBV6-6, the J gene TRBJ2-7; D remains unclear. Between the trimmed V and J ends, which lost 6 bases and 3 bases, there was a span of 15 bases. CDR3 length equals 14 residues. Germline CDR1 reads MNHNY; CDR2 reads SVGAGI (reference sequence). DNA of the CDR3: TGTGCCAGCAGCCGAACTACGCCGGGCTACGAGCAGTACTTC. This sequence encodes CASSRTTPGYEQYF.

This clone was observed at least ten times. The chain recombines TRBV11-3 with TRBJ2-7; tentative D call: TRBD2 (5 bases). V was shortened by 3 bases and J by 2 bases, with 14 bases between the two germline ends. The CDR3 sequence is 15 residues long. Germline V gene data show CDR1 as SGHNT and CDR2 as YENEEA. CDR3 nucleotides: TGTGCCAGCAGCTTCGGACTGGTAAGGCCCTACGAGCAGTACTTC. It yields the protein CASSFGLVRPYEQYF.

CDR3: CASSFSPSPLASGETQYF. The CDR3 nucleotides are TGTGCCAGCAGCTTTTCCCCCTCCCCACTAGCGTCGGGGGAGACCCAGTACTTC. This chain uses TRBV11-2 with TRBJ2-5, with 7 bases fitting TRBD2. Germline V gene sequence: CDR1 SGHAT, CDR2 FQNNGV. The V gene end was trimmed by 3 bases and the J gene end by 5 bases; junction bases not matched to a gene: 18. There are 18 residues in the CDR3.

The rearrangement uses TRBV18 and TRBJ2-7, with D possibly TRBD1 on 6 matching bases. The CDR3 runs 16 residues. V shed 3 bases and J shed 0 bases, with 15 bases lying between them. Germline-derived CDR1 and CDR2 are KGHSH and LQKENI. In DNA form, the CDR3 reads TGTGCCAGCTCACCCGATTCCGACAGGAGCTCCTACGAGCAGTACTTC. Encoded protein: CASSPDSDRSSYEQYF. The entire variable domain, with the rest obtained from reference TRBV18 and TRBJ2-7, is as follows: NAGVMQNPRHLVRRRGQEARLRCSPMKGHSHVYWYRQLPEEGLKFMVYLQKENIIDESGMPKERFSAEFPKEGPSILRIQQVVRGDSAAYFCASSPDSDRSSYEQYFGPGTRLTVT.

About this clone itself: At the DNA level, this CDR3 is encoded by other sequences in the same sample as well. The chain recombines TRBV29-1 with TRBJ1-1; 7 nucleotides line up with TRBD1. The CDR3 consists of 12 residues. Trimming cost V 4 bases and J 5 bases; bases outside gene matches: 4. Germline V gene lookup returns CDR1 SQVTM and CDR2 ANQGSEA. The CDR3 loop is CSVGQGGTEAFF. In DNA, the CDR3 is TGCAGCGTTGGTCAGGGGGGGACTGAAGCTTTCTTT.

The chain is built from TRBV11-2 and TRBJ2-7; no reliable D call. The V end lost 1 base, the J end lost 2 bases, and 12 bases lay between the germline ends. Looked up from germline, CDR1 is SGHAT and CDR2 is FQNNGV. This CDR3 is built from 15 residues. CDR3 sequence: CASSLGLTRTYEQYF. The CDR3 DNA reads TGTGCCAGCAGCTTAGGGTTAACACGGACCTACGAGCAGTACTTC.

The CDR3 DNA sequence: TGTGCCAGCAGTCCTCAAATGACATTCACTGAAGCTTTCTTT. Amino acid sequence: CASSPQMTFTEAFF. The rearrangement uses TRBV27 and TRBJ1-1, with D hard to call. V was trimmed by 5 bases and J by 4 bases, leaving 14 bases between them. The germline gives CDR1 MNHEY, CDR2 SMNVEV (reference sequence). The CDR3 sequence is 14 residues long.

This clone occurred a few times. CDR3 loop: CASSSTGLAGGEQYF. The CDR3 bases are TGTGCCAGTAGCTCTACGGGACTAGCGGGAGGCGAGCAGTACTTC. The rearrangement uses TRBV19 and TRBJ2-7; TRBD2 matches 15 bases. V lost 6 bases to trimming and J lost 6 bases; unmatched junction nucleotides: 6. CDR1 is LNHDA, CDR2 SQIVND, per germline (reference sequence). The CDR3 has 15 amino acids.

The rearrangement joins TRBV5-1 to TRBJ2-5; a possible D gene is TRBD2 (6 bases). The CDR3 runs to 14 residues. Germline V gene data show CDR1 as SGHRS and CDR2 as YFSETQ. V lost 4 bases and J lost 1, with 11 bases in between. CDR3 region: CASSRDSFQETQYF. The CDR3, as DNA: TGCGCCAGCAGCCGGGACTCCTTCCAAGAGACCCAGTACTTC.

V usage is TRBV5-1 and J usage is TRBJ1-4; the D gene is possibly TRBD1 (6 bases). Trimming took 4 bases from V and 7 from J, leaving 20 bases between them. The CDR3 is 16 amino acids. From germline, CDR1 is SGHRS and CDR2 YFSETQ. The CDR3 DNA reads TGCGCCAGCAGCCCCGCGCCAGGGGAAGGAGTTGAAAAACTGTTTTTT. This translates into CASSPAPGEGVEKLFF.

This sequence joins TRBV19 and TRBJ2-6; D perhaps matches TRBD2 (5 bases). The germline CDR1 and CDR2 sequences are LNHDA and SQIVND (reference sequence). The CDR3 has 16 residues. The ends were cut back, 10 bases at V and 2 bases at J, with 18 bases in the middle. The CDR3 coding sequence is TGTGCCACCTCAACTGTTGGGCGGGCTGGGGCCAACGTCCTGACTTTC. As protein: CATSTVGRAGANVLTF.

Many counts were recorded for this clone. The chain couples TRBV19 to TRBJ2-7, with D tentatively TRBD1 (5 bases). Trimming removed 0 bases from V and 0 bases from J, with 9 bases in between. The length of the CDR3 is 15 residues. The V gene's germline CDR1 is LNHDA and CDR2 SQIVND (reference sequence). The CDR3 spells CASSIDSQGSYEQYF. The CDR3 nucleotides read TGTGCCAGTAGTATAGATTCGCAGGGCTCCTACGAGCAGTACTTC.

By sample fraction, this clone is medium-sized. The same CDR3 can be traced to other DNA sequences in this sample. The rearrangement links TRBV7-9 to TRBJ1-3, with D perhaps TRBD1 (5 bases). Germline V gives CDR1 SEHNR, CDR2 FQNEAQ (reference sequence). CDR3 length: 15 amino acids. Trimming cost V 0 bases and J 0 bases, with 6 bases left between them. This chain's CDR3 is CASSLAGDSGNTIYF. CDR3 in DNA: TGTGCCAGCAGCTTAGCAGGGGACTCTGGAAACACCATATATTTT.

A few counts support this clone. This chain joins TRBV18 and TRBJ2-5; TRBD1 matches 7 bases. From germline, CDR1 is KGHSH and CDR2 LQKENI. The junction had 3 bases not matched to a gene; V was cut back by 0 bases and J by 5 bases. This CDR3 is built from 14 residues. The CDR3 region is CASSPPTGWETQYF. CDR3 bases: TGTGCCAGCTCACCACCGACAGGGTGGGAGACCCAGTACTTC.

This clone was observed at least ten times. This sequence joins TRBV2 and TRBJ2-7, with TRBD2 identical over 7 bases. The germline V gene has CDR1 SNHLY and CDR2 FYNNEI. CDR3 length equals 15 residues. Trimming removed 7 bases from V and 3 bases from J; junction bases left unmatched: 12. The CDR3 nucleotides are TGTGCCAGCAATACGGGACTAAGCACATACTACGAGCAGTACTTC. Its protein product is CASNTGLSTYYEQYF.